Following are 31 T cell receptor beta chains from one sample sequenced in a study of T cells expressing NK-cell markers. TCRdb reprocessed the 5' RACE reads and stores each CDR3 protein as one record, lacking DNA. The table lists about 260,000 distinct CDR3 sequences. The specimen sequenced was blood T cells: a sorted CD56 or NKG2C T cell subset, CD4+ or CD8+ T cells, or bulk PBMC T cells (not recorded which). The receptors derive from a woman aged 18-69 years in good health.

The genes are TRBV7-2 and TRBJ2-7; TCRdb returns TRBD1, unconfirmable since there is no DNA. This CDR3 spans 14 amino acids. Germline V CDR1 and CDR2: SGHTA, FQGNSA. The CDR3 spells CASSYGNTLREQYF.

The rearrangement joins TRBV7-2 to TRBJ2-3. Germline-derived CDR1 and CDR2 are SGHTA and FQGNSA. The length of the CDR3 is 16 residues. CDR3 sequence: CASSLRGSPSTDTQYF.

The chain carries TRBV5-8 and TRBJ2-5; TCRdb names TRBD1, which stays unverified in the absence of DNA. CDR3 length: 14 residues. In germline, CDR1 is SGHTS, CDR2 YDEGEE. CDR3 sequence: CASSFQAGLKTQYF. The complete variable domain, with remaining parts taken from reference TRBV5-8 and TRBJ2-5, reads EAGVTQSPTHLIKTRGQQATLRCSPISGHTSVYWYQQALGLGLQFLLWYDEGEERNRGNFPPRFSGRQFPNYSSELNVNALELEDSALYLCASSFQAGLKTQYFGPGTRLLVL.

The genes are TRBV20-1 and TRBJ2-3; TCRdb's D gene call, TRBD1, goes unchecked for lack of DNA. This CDR3 spans 13 amino acids. In germline, CDR1 is DFQATT, CDR2 SNEGSKA (reference sequence). CDR3 region: CSTVPGNLDTQYF.

V is TRBV6-1 and J is TRBJ2-7; the TCRdb call, TRBD2, lacks DNA for checking. The CDR3 length is 15 residues. Germline V gene data show CDR1 as MNHNS and CDR2 as SASEGT. This CDR3 reads CASSEGRGGSYEQYF.

The chain is built from TRBV29-1 and TRBJ2-4; the TRBD1 assignment by TCRdb is unverifiable without DNA. The CDR3 extends over 13 amino acids. Germline-derived CDR1 and CDR2 are SQVTM and ANQGSEA. CDR3 residues: CSVHQGVKNIQYF. Supplemented by reference TRBV29-1 and TRBJ2-4, the full variable domain reads SAVISQKPSRDICQRGTSLTIQCQVDSQVTMMFWYRQQPGQSLTLIATANQGSEATYESGFVIDKFPISRPNLTFSTLTVSNMSPEDSSIYLCSVHQGVKNIQYFGAGTRLSVL.

The V gene is TRBV6-2 or TRBV6-3, the J gene TRBJ2-2; the D call from TCRdb, TRBD1, cannot be confirmed without DNA. Germline values: CDR1 MNHEY, CDR2 SVGEGT. The CDR3 length is 15 residues. The CDR3 sequence is CASSYGTVNTGELFF.

The chain uses TRBV30 and TRBJ2-3; TCRdb lists TRBD1, though no DNA is available to test this call. The CDR3 is 15 residues long. Germline V gene data show CDR1 as GTSNPN and CDR2 as SVGIG (reference sequence). The CDR3 loop reads CAWSPGQGLGDTQYF.

The rearrangement joins TRBV4-3 to TRBJ1-2; TCRdb reports TRBD1, a call that lacks DNA to check it against. This CDR3 spans 17 amino acids. Germline CDR1 reads LGHNA; CDR2 reads YSLEER. CDR3 sequence: CASSLERWAGGDYGYTF.

V gene TRBV20-1 combines with J gene TRBJ2-5. CDR1 DFQATT and CDR2 SNEGSKA come from the germline V gene (reference sequence). This CDR3 has 12 residues. The CDR3 here is CSAHGDGETQYF.

This chain connects TRBV12-3 or TRBV12-4 to TRBJ2-4; TCRdb lists TRBD1, though no DNA is available to test this call. The CDR3 runs 12 residues. This CDR3 reads CASTPGGDIQYF.

The rearrangement joins TRBV6-6 to TRBJ1-2. Germline assignment: CDR1 MNHNY and CDR2 SVGAGI (reference sequence). The CDR3 runs to 13 residues. CDR3 in amino acids: CASSQDLTYGYTF.

The rearrangement uses TRBV20-1 and TRBJ2-7; TCRdb returns TRBD2, unconfirmable since there is no DNA. The CDR3 is 16 residues long. Germline V gene data show CDR1 as DFQATT and CDR2 as SNEGSKA (reference sequence). CDR3 loop: CSARGGTSGIRYEQYF.

This chain links TRBV9 with TRBJ2-5; the D call from TCRdb, TRBD2, cannot be confirmed without DNA. The CDR3 spans 15 residues. Germline CDR1 reads SGDLS; CDR2 reads YYNGEE. The CDR3 loop is CASSVDGSGGETQYF.

The rearrangement joins TRBV5-4 to TRBJ1-5. Per germline, CDR1 SGHNT and CDR2 YYREEE (reference sequence). This CDR3 region has 16 residues. The CDR3 here is CASSLGPDFSNQPQHF.

The chain couples TRBV7-2 to TRBJ1-5. The CDR3 loop spans 13 amino acids. CDR1 and CDR2 from the germline V gene are SGHTA and FQGNSA. The CDR3 is CASSLGYGQPQHF.

The chain employs TRBV7-2 and TRBJ2-1; without DNA, the TCRdb call of TRBD1 cannot be checked. This CDR3 spans 14 amino acids. Germline values: CDR1 SGHTA, CDR2 FQGNSA. The CDR3 sequence is CASSSQGAGGEQFF.

V gene TRBV4-3 combines with J gene TRBJ1-1; as DNA is missing, the TRBD1 call by TCRdb cannot be tested. The germline CDR1 and CDR2 sequences are LGHNA and YSLEER. This CDR3 is built from 15 residues. The CDR3 sequence: CASSQEGATNTEAFF.

This chain joins TRBV30 and TRBJ2-1; the D call from TCRdb, TRBD2, cannot be confirmed without DNA. The CDR3 consists of 15 residues. Looked up from germline, CDR1 is GTSNPN and CDR2 is SVGIG (reference sequence). The CDR3 sequence: CAWSVISGSYNEQFF.

The chain recombines TRBV28 with TRBJ1-5; absent DNA, TCRdb's TRBD1 call cannot be checked. The CDR3 consists of 18 residues. Germline V gene lookup returns CDR1 MDHEN and CDR2 SYDVKM. This CDR3 reads CASSLYPRSGQGFQPQHF.

This sequence joins TRBV6-1 and TRBJ1-2; the D gene TCRdb calls, TRBD1, cannot be checked with no DNA. The CDR3 is made up of 14 amino acids. Germline V gene data show CDR1 as MNHNS and CDR2 as SASEGT. The CDR3 sequence: CASRRRQESFDYTF.

This sequence joins TRBV30 and TRBJ2-4; the TCRdb call, TRBD2, lacks DNA for checking. This CDR3 region has 15 residues. Germline CDR1 reads GTSNPN; CDR2 reads SVGIG (reference sequence). CDR3 in amino acids: CAWSRGLAGGNIQYF. Filled out from reference TRBV30 and TRBJ2-4, the complete variable domain reads SQTIHQWPATLVQPVGSPLSLECTVEGTSNPNLYWYRQAAGRGLQLLFYSVGIGQISSEVPQNLSASRPQDRQFILSSKKLLLSDSGFYLCAWSRGLAGGNIQYFGAGTRLSVL.

This rearrangement joins TRBV19 to TRBJ1-2. The CDR3 is made up of 12 amino acids. Germline V gene lookup returns CDR1 LNHDA and CDR2 SQIVND (reference sequence). This chain's CDR3 is CASSARGGGYTF.

The genes are TRBV5-1 and TRBJ1-1. Germline-derived CDR1 and CDR2 are SGHRS and YFSETQ. This CDR3 is built from 13 residues. CDR3 sequence reads: CASSFTMNTEAFF.

This rearrangement joins TRBV12-5 to TRBJ1-3. This CDR3 has 14 amino acids. Germline lookup yields CDR1 LGHNT and CDR2 FRNRAP. The CDR3 region is CASGLTGAGNTIYF.

This chain uses TRBV10-3 with TRBJ1-4; there is no DNA to check the TCRdb D call of TRBD1. This CDR3 has 16 residues. CDR1 and CDR2 from the germline V gene are ENHRY and SYGVKD. CDR3: CAISEFPTGDGEKLFF.

The chain recombines TRBV5-5 with TRBJ2-1; lacking DNA, the TRBD2 call made by TCRdb goes unchecked. Per germline, CDR1 SGHKS and CDR2 YYEKEE (reference sequence). This CDR3 has 15 amino acids. CDR3 in amino acids: CASSPISGYYNEQFF.

The genes are TRBV3-1 and TRBJ1-2; TCRdb designates TRBD1, a call that cannot be tested without DNA. In germline, CDR1 is LGHDT, CDR2 YNNKEL (reference sequence). This CDR3 contains 17 residues. The CDR3 reads CASSQDLLTGQGFGYTF.

The chain is built from TRBV29-1 and TRBJ1-5; without DNA, the TCRdb call of TRBD1 cannot be checked. The germline CDR1 and CDR2 sequences are SQVTM and ANQGSEA. The CDR3 loop spans 13 amino acids. The CDR3 region is CSVASGVSQPQHF.

V and J are TRBV4-3 and TRBJ2-7; there is no DNA to check the TCRdb D call of TRBD1. CDR3 size: 14 residues. CDR1 and CDR2 from the germline V gene are LGHNA and YSLEER. The CDR3: CASSQTGGIYEQYF.

The rearrangement links TRBV7-2 to TRBJ2-2. The CDR3 has 16 residues. Germline CDR1 and CDR2: SGHTA and FQGNSA. CDR3: CASSPQDKTGTGELFF.